This is a list of T cell receptor beta chains from one sample in a study of Tregs in tolerant kidney transplant recipients. The protocol was immunoSEQ multiplex PCR, while the TCRdb copy is restricted to in-frame clones and leaves out a portion. The data show roughly 45,000 clones, about 90% seen once. Material: Tregs from blood. The receptors derive from a human donor in good health. Both conserved end residues are part of each CDR3. A D gene is named only where the DNA matches it firmly. For some rows the clone size is stated as once, few or many, or as a class when expanded; others skip it.

>TRBV7-2|15|TRBD2|.|TRBJ2-3
TGTGCCAGCAGCGGGGCGGGAGGAACCACAGATACGCAGTATTTT
CASSGAGGTTDTQYF
>TRBV7-9|14|TRBD1|once|TRBJ2-7
TGTGCCAGCAGCTTCGACAGGGTTACCTACGAGCAGTACTTC
CASSFDRVTYEQYF
>TRBV7-8|13|.|.|TRBJ2-3
TGTGCCAGCAGCTTGGGCGGGCCAGATACGCAGTATTTT
CASSLGGPDTQYF
>TRBV4-1|14|TRBD1|.|TRBJ2-7
TGCGCCAGCAGCCAAGGACAGGGGATGGGAGAGCAGTACTTC
CASSQGQGMGEQYF
>TRBV9|17|TRBD2|.|TRBJ2-1
TGTGCCAGCAGCGTAGGAATAGCGGGCAGCTCCTACAATGAGCAGTTCTTC
CASSVGIAGSSYNEQFF
>TRBV19|13|TRBD1|few|TRBJ1-6
TGTGCCAGTAGCACAGGGGGGAGTTCACCCCTCCACTTT
CASSTGGSSPLHF
>TRBV2|13|.|few|TRBJ1-3
TGTGCCAGCAGTGAACAGACTGGAAACACCATATATTTT
CASSEQTGNTIYF
>TRBV9|13|TRBD1|.|TRBJ2-7
TGTGCCAGCGGTCAACAGGGGGGATACGAGCAGTACTTC
CASGQQGGYEQYF
>TRBV11-3|10|.|.|TRBJ2-1
TGTGCCAGCAGCTTACATGAGCAGTTCTTC
CASSLHEQFF
>TRBV27|14|TRBD1|few|TRBJ1-2
TGTGCCAGCAGTTCGGCAGGGGGGATCTATGGCTACACCTTC
CASSSAGGIYGYTF
>TRBV7-9|14|.|.|TRBJ2-1
TGTGCCAGCAGGTTACTCTTAGGCCTCAATGAGCAGTTCTTC
CASRLLLGLNEQFF
>TRBV6-1|16|.|.|TRBJ1-5
TGTGCCAGCAGTGAAGCCCTAAGGGTTAGGAATCAGCCCCAGCATTTT
CASSEALRVRNQPQHF
>TRBV5-5|12|.|.|TRBJ1-2
TGTGCCAGCAGACTATTGAACTATGGCTACACCTTC
CASRLLNYGYTF
>TRBV15|13|.|.|TRBJ2-7
TGTGCCACCAGCAGAGAGACGAATTACGAGCAGTACTTC
CATSRETNYEQYF
>TRBV6-1|15|.|.|TRBJ2-7
TGTGCCAGCAGTGAAGCGGGAGGCCGCCCCTACGAGCAGTACTTC
CASSEAGGRPYEQYF
>TRBV6-5|15|.|.|TRBJ1-6
TGTGCCAGCAGGTCGTCACAGGGTAATAATTCACCCCTCCACTTT
CASRSSQGNNSPLHF
>TRBV5-1|14|.|.|TRBJ1-2
TGCGCCAGCAGCGAAACAGGCGATGGGGATGGCTACACCTTC
CASSETGDGDGYTF
>TRBV19|14|.|.|TRBJ2-3
TGTGCCAGTAGTATAGTTAAAGGCACAGATACGCAGTATTTT
CASSIVKGTDTQYF
>TRBV5-6|15|.|.|TRBJ1-3
TGTGCCAGCAGCTCCCGGGACACCTCTGGAAACACCATATATTTT
CASSSRDTSGNTIYF
>TRBV5-1|15|.|.|TRBJ1-2
TGCGCCAGCAGCTGGGGCAGCATTTCGGACTATGGCTACACCTTC
CASSWGSISDYGYTF
>TRBV19|14|TRBD1|.|TRBJ1-2
TGTGCGAGTAGTTTCCGGCCGGGACAGGGCGTATACACCTTC
CASSFRPGQGVYTF
>TRBV5-1|15|.|.|TRBJ1-4
TGCGCCAGCAGCCGCGGAGGGCCCGAGGGTGAAAAACTGTTTTTT
CASSRGGPEGEKLFF
>TRBV6-4|15|TRBD1|.|TRBJ2-2
TGTGCCAGCAGTGCAGACAGGGTCGGCGCCGGGGAGCTGTTTTTT
CASSADRVGAGELFF
>TRBV6-1|13|.|few|TRBJ1-1
TGTGCCAGCAGGACCCCACAAAGGAATGAAGCTTTCTTT
CASRTPQRNEAFF
>TRBV6-6|16|.|.|TRBJ1-4
TGTGCCAGCAGTCAACCCCCGACACGACTTAATGAAAAACTGTTTTTT
CASSQPPTRLNEKLFF
>TRBV7-2|18|.|.|TRBJ2-3
TGTGCCAGCAGCTTCAGCCGTGGGCTAGCTGGTGAGGCAGATACGCAGTATTTT
CASSFSRGLAGEADTQYF
>TRBV5-1|13|TRBD2|.|TRBJ2-7
TGCGCCAACTGGACTAGCGGGAGGTACGAGCAGTACTTC
CANWTSGRYEQYF
>TRBV18|18|TRBD2|.|TRBJ2-4
TGTGCCAGCTCACCACCGAGGGGACTAGCGGGGGCGGGGGACATTCAGTACTTC
CASSPPRGLAGAGDIQYF
>TRBV29-1|14|TRBD1|.|TRBJ2-1
TGCAGCGGGCGACAGGGGCTCTCCTACAATGAGCAGTTCTTC
CSGRQGLSYNEQFF
>TRBV11-2|16|TRBD1|.|TRBJ2-2
TGTGCCAGCAGCTTAGGGCAGGGGGTGAACACCGGGGAGCTGTTTTTT
CASSLGQGVNTGELFF
>TRBV18|14|.|.|TRBJ1-5
TGTGCCAGCTCCCGCGACCCCCAGGGGCAGCCCCAGCATTTT
CASSRDPQGQPQHF
>TRBV6-5|15|.|.|TRBJ1-3
TGTGCCAGCATGATCGAGGGCTTCTCTGGAAACACCATATATTTT
CASMIEGFSGNTIYF
>TRBV2|15|TRBD1|.|TRBJ1-5
TGTGCCAGCAGTGGAAGGGCAGGGGGCGGGCAGCCCCAGCATTTT
CASSGRAGGGQPQHF
>TRBV29-1|14|TRBD2|.|TRBJ2-1
TGCAGCGTTGGAAATAGCGGGGTTTACAATGAGCAGTTCTTC
CSVGNSGVYNEQFF
>TRBV7-9|15|TRBD1|few|TRBJ1-6
TGTGCCAGCAGCTTAAGTGGACAGGGGAATTCACCCCTCCACTTT
CASSLSGQGNSPLHF
>TRBV5-1|13|.|.|TRBJ1-2
TGCGCCAGCAGCTTGGGGGGTGACTATGGCTACACCTTC
CASSLGGDYGYTF
>TRBV7-9|14|TRBD1|.|TRBJ2-7
TGTGCCAGCAGCCGACAGGGGGGATTCTACGAGCAGTACTTC
CASSRQGGFYEQYF
>TRBV6-6|12|.|.|TRBJ2-5
TGTGCCAGCGGGGGCTCCTTAGAGACCCAGTACTTC
CASGGSLETQYF
>TRBV29-1|12|.|.|TRBJ2-5
TGCAGCCTTACGGACGGCGGAGAGACCCAGTACTTC
CSLTDGGETQYF
>TRBV28|15|TRBD1|few|TRBJ1-3
TGTGCCAGCAGCACCTGGTGGAGGGGGCAGGACACCATATATTTT
CASSTWWRGQDTIYF
>TRBV7-9|16|TRBD2|few|TRBJ2-1
TGTGCCAGCAGCTTATACGCTAGCGGGAGTTCCGATGAGCAGTTCTTC
CASSLYASGSSDEQFF
>TRBV5-4|17|TRBD2|once|TRBJ2-3
TGTGCCAGCAGCGAGGGACTAGCGGGGACACACACAGATACGCAGTATTTT
CASSEGLAGTHTDTQYF
>TRBV19|12|TRBD1|.|TRBJ1-1
TGTGCCAGTAAGGGGGCGCGGACTGAAGCTTTCTTT
CASKGARTEAFF
>TRBV29-1|15|.|.|TRBJ1-6
TGCAGCGTTCCCCTACTCAGGGCGGGGAATTCACCCCTCCACTTT
CSVPLLRAGNSPLHF
>TRBV4-1|19|.|.|TRBJ2-6
TGCGCCAGCAGCCACCCGAGGACACCGCAACACTCTGGGGCCAACGTCCTGACTTTC
CASSHPRTPQHSGANVLTF
>TRBV9|16|.|.|TRBJ1-3
TGTGCCAGCAGCGTAGCGGCCCGCAGGGCTGGAAACACCATATATTTT
CASSVAARRAGNTIYF
>TRBV6-1|16|TRBD1|.|TRBJ1-5
TGTGCCAGCAGTGAAACCGGGACAGGCTTCAATCAGCCCCAGCATTTT
CASSETGTGFNQPQHF
>TRBV18|14|TRBD2|.|TRBJ2-7
TGTGCCAGCTCACGTAGCGGGCCCCCCTACGAGCAGTACTTC
CASSRSGPPYEQYF
>TRBV29-1|11|.|.|TRBJ2-1
TGCAGCGGGGTCGTCTCGAGTGAGCAGTTCTTC
CSGVVSSEQFF
>TRBV5-1|14|TRBD2|.|TRBJ2-1
TGCGCCAGCAGCCTGGGACTAGCAGGCTATGAGCAGTTCTTC
CASSLGLAGYEQFF
>TRBV27|14|.|.|TRBJ1-5
TGTGCCAGCAGTTTGGAAGGGCTTCGTGGGCCCCAGCATTTT
CASSLEGLRGPQHF
>TRBV6-6|12|.|.|TRBJ2-7
TGTGCCAGCAGTACCGCCTTGGACGAGCAGTACTTC
CASSTALDEQYF
>TRBV7-9|16|TRBD2|once|TRBJ2-3
TGTGCCAGCAGCGTTAATAGCGGGGGGGCCACAGATACGCAGTATTTT
CASSVNSGGATDTQYF
>TRBV2|14|.|.|TRBJ2-3
TGTGCCAGCAGCTTTATGCAGGGCACAGATACGCAGTATTTT
CASSFMQGTDTQYF
>TRBV30|15|.|.|TRBJ1-2
TGTGCCTGGGGGGGCCTACCAGGGACTAACTATGGCTACACCTTC
CAWGGLPGTNYGYTF
>TRBV18|15|.|.|TRBJ2-5
TGTGCCAGCTCACCACCGGCGGAGCAAAAAGAGACCCAGTACTTC
CASSPPAEQKETQYF
>TRBV10-2|14|TRBD2|.|TRBJ2-7
TGCGCCAGCGGGCTAGCGGGAGCTATCGGCGAGCAGTACTTC
CASGLAGAIGEQYF
>TRBV9|15|.|.|TRBJ2-2
TGTGCCAGCAGCGTCCGCAGGGGAGGGACCGGGGAGCTGTTTTTT
CASSVRRGGTGELFF
>TRBV7-8|18|TRBD1|.|TRBJ2-6
TGTGCCAGCAGTCATAGGCGGACAGGGGGCTCTGGGGCCAACGTCCTGACTTTC
CASSHRRTGGSGANVLTF
>TRBV27|15|TRBD2|.|TRBJ2-1
TGTGCCAGCAGCTCTCTAGCGGGAGGCTACAATGAGCAGTTCTTC
CASSSLAGGYNEQFF